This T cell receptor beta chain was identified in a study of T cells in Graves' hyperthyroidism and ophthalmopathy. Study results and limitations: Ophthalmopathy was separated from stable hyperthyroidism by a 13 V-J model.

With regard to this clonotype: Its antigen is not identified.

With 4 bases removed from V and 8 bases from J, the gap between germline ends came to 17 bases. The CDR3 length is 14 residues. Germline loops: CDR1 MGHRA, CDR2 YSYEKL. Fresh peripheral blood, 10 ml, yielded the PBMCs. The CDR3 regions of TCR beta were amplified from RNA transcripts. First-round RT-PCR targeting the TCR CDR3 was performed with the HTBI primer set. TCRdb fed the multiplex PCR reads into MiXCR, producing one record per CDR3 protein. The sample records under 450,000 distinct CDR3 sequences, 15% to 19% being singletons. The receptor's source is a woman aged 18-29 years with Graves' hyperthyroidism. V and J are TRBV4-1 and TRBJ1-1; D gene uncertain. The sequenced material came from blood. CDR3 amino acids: CASSPFLASPEAFF. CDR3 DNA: TGCGCCAGCAGCCCTTTTTTAGCCTCTCCGGAAGCTTTCTTT.